This T cell receptor (beta chain) was identified in a study of cytomegalovirus exposure and HLA in healthy donors. General study points: Cytomegalovirus status was reportedly diagnosed by the classifier with high sensitivity and specificity.

PCR involved 60 Vbeta and 13 Jbeta primers. Only in-frame clones appear in the TCRdb table, and some are missing; sequencing was by immunoSEQ multiplex PCR. The data show around 150,000 clones, with 82% seen just once and 8.5% held by the top ten. This clone came up once. Its antigen remains unidentified. Sequencing used PBMCs. The TCR sequence derives from a male donor in good health and CMV-seropositive.

The CDR3 region is CASSLGQEWITFF. The CDR3 nucleotides read TGTGCCAGCAGCCTCGGACAGGAATGGATAACGTTCTTC. The rearrangement uses TRBV7-2 and TRBJ2-1, with 7 bases identical to TRBD1. CDR1 and CDR2 (germline): SGHTA, FQGNSA. Trimming cost V 5 bases and J 15 bases; bases outside gene matches: 13. The CDR3 loop spans 13 amino acids.